Presented here are 3 T cell receptor beta chains from one specimen sequenced in a study of persistence of HIV-infected CD4 T cells. An overlapping HIV-1 Gag peptide pool stimulated these cells at 0.95 to 1 ug/peptide/mL. CD40L-negative CD69-negative CD45RO-high memory CD4+ T cells were sorted as populations depleted of antigen-responding cells. This was the immunoSEQ version 4 assay in survey mode. Method: immunoSEQ multiplex PCR; TCRdb's copy keeps in-frame clones and lacks some. The profile shows tens of thousands of clones, 65% to 75% of them singletons. The antigens for these receptors are not known. The sequencing used CD4+ T cells sorted from PBMCs after approximately 19-hour stimulation, collected from a patient who received antiretroviral therapy. The source of these receptors is an adult man with HIV who was CMV-seropositive.

The chain links TRBV7-8 to TRBJ1-1; 7 bases are shared with TRBD1. Germline CDR1 and CDR2: SGHVS and FQNEAQ. The V gene end was trimmed by 3 bases and the J gene end by 5 bases; junction bases not matched to a gene: 3. The CDR3 contains 13 residues. CDR3 residues: CASSLTGRTEAFF. The CDR3 DNA reads as TGTGCCAGCAGCTTGACAGGGCGGACTGAAGCTTTCTTT.

The chain couples TRBV21-1 to TRBJ2-4; the D call of TRBD1 is as the table states it, not checked on the DNA. TRBV21-1 is noted as a pseudogene. CDR3 length equals 17 residues. The CDR3 DNA sequence: TGTGCCAGCAGCCCCAGGGGACAGGTCCATCACAAAAACATTCAGTACTTC. Its protein product is CASSPRGQVHHKNIQYF.

This sequence joins TRBV4-2 and TRBJ1-2; 8 bases agree with TRBD1. CDR1 is LGHNA and CDR2 is YNFKEQ in the germline V gene. V shed 0 bases, J shed 7 bases, and the junction held 7 bases outside the gene matches. The CDR3 extends over 15 amino acids. The CDR3 sequence: CASSQDLDRGFGYTF. CDR3 DNA: TGTGCCAGCAGCCAAGATCTCGACAGGGGATTTGGCTACACCTTC.